Presented here are 29 T cell receptor beta chains from one specimen sequenced in a study of early T cells in non-severe SARS-CoV-2 infection. TCRdb reanalysed the 5' RACE reads using MiXCR and keeps one entry per CDR3 protein. The sample records 70,000 to 95,000 distinct CDR3 sequences, around 15% being singletons. Material for sequencing was whole blood. The origin of the receptors is an adult who was a healthcare worker with PCR-confirmed SARS-CoV-2 infection or an uninfected control (not recorded which).

This chain joins TRBV4-2 and TRBJ1-1; 8 bases line up with TRBD1. Germline-derived CDR1 and CDR2 are LGHNA and YNFKEQ. This CDR3 has 15 amino acids. Germline trimming cut 4 bases from V and 7 bases from J; bases unmatched to any gene: 11. The DNA for the CDR3 is TGTGCCAGCAGCCGCTCAGGCGGACAGGGAGGTGAAGCTTTCTTT. It translates to CASSRSGGQGGEAFF.

This clonotype was detected many times. The V and J genes are TRBV25-1 and TRBJ1-2; D not certain. The V gene's germline CDR1 is MGHDK and CDR2 SYGVNS. V lost 2 bases, J lost 5 bases, and 3 bases lay in between. The CDR3 sequence is 11 residues long. The CDR3, as DNA: TGTGCCAGCAGTGAAAAATATGGCTACACCTTC. Its translation: CASSEKYGYTF.

This clonotype was seen a handful of times. J is TRBJ2-2 and V is TRBV7-3, with D uncertain. CDR1 and CDR2 from the germline V gene are SGHTA and FQGTGA. Deletions cut 5 bases from V and 1 base from J, with 8 bases between. This CDR3 has 14 residues. CDR3 bases: TGTGCCAGCAGCCTCAGCCGGAACACCGGGGAGCTGTTTTTT. Its translation is CASSLSRNTGELFF.

V gene TRBV29-1 combines with J gene TRBJ2-4; 7 positions agree with TRBD1. CDR3 length: 11 amino acids. Germline assignment: CDR1 SQVTM and CDR2 ANQGSEA. V was pared by 5 bases and J by 8 bases, with 3 bases of the junction left unmatched. Here the CDR3 reads CSVRQGDIQYF. The CDR3 DNA sequence: TGCAGCGTTCGACAGGGAGACATTCAGTACTTC.

At least ten counts were recorded for this clonotype. The chain employs TRBV15 and TRBJ2-1; the match to TRBD1 covers 9 bases. The CDR3 totals 14 residues. Trimming removed 6 bases from V and 8 bases from J; junction bases left unmatched: 8. Germline V gives CDR1 LNHNV, CDR2 YYDKDF (reference sequence). CDR3 sequence reads: CATSVGDRVHEQFF. In DNA form, the CDR3 reads TGTGCCACCAGTGTCGGGGACAGGGTGCATGAGCAGTTCTTC.

This clonotype was detected only a few times. Written as DNA, the CDR3 is TGCGCCAGCAGCTTGCTCGGACAGGGAGAAAACAATGAGCAGTTCTTC. Protein sequence: CASSLLGQGENNEQFF. V gene TRBV5-1 combines with J gene TRBJ2-1, with TRBD1 identical over 8 bases. Trimming at V came to 1 base and at J to 5 bases, leaving 8 bases not matched to a gene. This CDR3 is built from 16 residues. The germline V gene encodes CDR1 SGHRS and CDR2 YFSETQ. Full variable domain (remainder filled in from reference TRBV5-1 and TRBJ2-1): KAGVTQTPRYLIKTRGQQVTLSCSPISGHRSVSWYQQTPGQGLQFLFEYFSETQRNKGNFPGRFSGRQFSNSRSEMNVSTLELGDSALYLCASSLLGQGENNEQFFGPGTRLTVL.

V usage is TRBV7-2 and J usage is TRBJ1-6; D ambiguous. The germline CDR1 and CDR2 sequences are SGHTA and FQGNSA. This CDR3 contains 13 residues. Trimming shortened V by 2 bases and J by 11 bases, and 10 bases separated the two germline ends. The CDR3 nucleotides read TGTGCCAGCAGCTTATGGGAATCCCCACCCCTCCACTTT. It translates to CASSLWESPPLHF. Full variable domain (remainder filled in from reference TRBV7-2 and TRBJ1-6): GAGVSQSPSNKVTEKGKDVELRCDPISGHTALYWYRQSLGQGLEFLIYFQGNSAPDKSGLPSDRFSAERTGGSVSTLTIQRTQQEDSAVYLCASSLWESPPLHFGNGTRLTVT.

The chain uses TRBV27 and TRBJ1-5; no clear D. CDR1 and CDR2 (germline): MNHEY, SMNVEV (reference sequence). V lost 4 bases to trimming and J lost 0 bases, with 7 bases between them. The CDR3 covers 14 residues. DNA for the CDR3: TGTGCCAGCAGTTCGGAGATTAGCAATCAGCCCCAGCATTTT. This codes for CASSSEISNQPQHF.

The chain combines TRBV5-8 with TRBJ2-3; TRBD2 aligns across 9 bases. Trimming removed 0 bases from V and 1 base from J; junction bases left unmatched: 6. Germline lookup yields CDR1 SGHTS and CDR2 YDEGEE. This CDR3 comprises 17 residues. The CDR3 DNA is TGTGCCAGCAGCTTGGGGAGCGGGGGGCTTCGCACAGATACGCAGTATTTT. Translation: CASSLGSGGLRTDTQYF.

V usage is TRBV11-2 and J usage is TRBJ1-1, with D unclear. Germline V gives CDR1 SGHAT, CDR2 FQNNGV. Trimming pared 1 base from V and 1 base from J, leaving 7 bases between. The CDR3 sequence is 14 residues long. The CDR3 sequence: CASSLGAQNTEAFF. CDR3 bases: TGTGCCAGCAGCTTAGGGGCACAGAACACTGAAGCTTTCTTT.

This clonotype has more than one count but fewer than ten. V gene TRBV12-3 or TRBV12-4 combines with J gene TRBJ2-2, with 8 bases identical to TRBD2. V dropped 5 bases and J dropped 2; count of bases not matched to a gene: 4. The CDR3 runs 15 residues. The CDR3 DNA follows: TGTGCCAGCAGTCCGCGGACTAGCAACACCGGGGAGCTGTTTTTT. It is translated as CASSPRTSNTGELFF.

This clonotype appeared many times. The rearrangement uses TRBV6-2 or TRBV6-3 and TRBJ2-4, with D possibly TRBD1 on 5 matching bases. Trimming removed 5 bases from V and 0 bases from J, with 8 bases in between. CDR1 and CDR2 (germline): MNHEY, SVGEGT. CDR3 length equals 14 residues. CDR3 in DNA: TGTGCCAGCAGTCCAGGGCTAGCCAAAAACATTCAGTACTTC. Residues: CASSPGLAKNIQYF.

This clonotype has only a few counts. The chain employs TRBV28 and TRBJ2-5; D gene unclear. V was shortened by 5 bases and J by 1 base, with 14 bases between the two germline ends. Germline V gene sequence: CDR1 MDHEN, CDR2 SYDVKM. CDR3 length: 15 amino acids. CDR3: CASSLSHSGQETQYF. The DNA for the CDR3 is TGTGCCAGCAGTCTCTCCCATTCGGGCCAAGAGACCCAGTACTTC.

This clonotype was seen ten or more times. The rearrangement links TRBV5-1 to TRBJ2-6; D gene uncertain. CDR3 length: 15 residues. Trimming cost V 0 bases and J 0 bases, with 4 bases left between them. Germline CDR1 is SGHRS and CDR2 is YFSETQ. The CDR3: CASSLVGSGANVLTF. CDR3 nucleotide sequence: TGCGCCAGCAGCTTGGTTGGCTCTGGGGCCAACGTCCTGACTTTC.

This clonotype has more than one count but fewer than ten. The rearrangement links TRBV5-1 to TRBJ2-1; D unclear. From germline, CDR1 is SGHRS and CDR2 YFSETQ. V shed 4 bases and J shed 8 bases, with 10 bases lying between them. The CDR3 is 12 residues long. The DNA of the CDR3 is TGCGCCAGCAGCGGCAACCTGGATGAGCAGTTCTTC. This gives the protein CASSGNLDEQFF.

In its sample, this clonotype was seen a few times. V gene TRBV12-3 or TRBV12-4 combines with J gene TRBJ2-5; D is possibly TRBD1 or TRBD2 (6 bases each). With 6 bases removed from V and 5 bases from J, the gap between germline ends came to 19 bases. The CDR3 has 15 residues. This CDR3 is CASRPRGRGRETQYF. The CDR3 DNA is TGTGCCAGCAGACCCCGGGGAAGGGGGAGGGAGACCCAGTACTTC.

The table lists this clonotype with a few counts. The chain couples TRBV6-5 to TRBJ1-1; 7 nucleotides agree with TRBD1. The V segment lost 6 bases and the J segment 0 bases; nucleotides outside the gene matches: 7. CDR3 length: 15 residues. Germline V gene lookup returns CDR1 MNHEY and CDR2 SVGAGI. CDR3 sequence: CASSRQTGLNTEAFF. The CDR3 nucleotides are TGTGCCAGCAGCCGCCAGACAGGGCTGAACACTGAAGCTTTCTTT.

This clonotype was picked up many times. V and J are TRBV29-1 and TRBJ2-6, with D perhaps TRBD1 (6 bases). Germline CDR1 SQVTM, CDR2 ANQGSEA. The CDR3 has 14 residues. The V end was cut by 6 bases, the J end by 0 bases, with 9 bases between. CDR3 sequence reads: CSVKQGSGANVLTF. The CDR3 DNA sequence: TGCAGCGTCAAACAGGGCTCTGGGGCCAACGTCCTGACTTTC.

V and J are TRBV7-6 and TRBJ2-1; TRBD1 matches 9 bases. Per germline, CDR1 SGHVS and CDR2 FNYEAQ. The CDR3 extends over 17 amino acids. J was trimmed by 1 base and V by 1 base; bases with no gene match: 5. CDR3 DNA: TGTGCCAGCAGCTTAGGCGCCGGGACAGGGTCCTACAATGAGCAGTTCTTC. Protein: CASSLGAGTGSYNEQFF.

The chain uses TRBV14 and TRBJ1-1; D not certain. Trimming cost V 2 bases and J 6 bases, with 13 bases left between them. The CDR3 spans 14 residues. CDR1 is SGHDN and CDR2 is FVKESK in the germline V gene. In nucleotides, the CDR3 is TGTGCCAGCAGCCAACTGGTTTCCGGGGCTGAAGCTTTCTTT. Translation gives CASSQLVSGAEAFF. The full variable domain, rest sourced from reference TRBV14 and TRBJ1-1, is EAGVTQFPSHSVIEKGQTVTLRCDPISGHDNLYWYRRVMGKEIKFLLHFVKESKQDESGMPNNRFLAERTGGTYSTLKVQPAELEDSGVYFCASSQLVSGAEAFFGQGTRLTVV.

Only a few counts were recorded for this clonotype. The chain is built from TRBV2 and TRBJ2-2, with TRBD1 identical over 8 bases. CDR1 and CDR2 (germline): SNHLY, FYNNEI. CDR3 length equals 15 residues. Trimming cost V 2 bases and J 4 bases; bases outside gene matches: 3. In DNA, the CDR3 is TGTGCCAGCAGTGAACAGGGGGCGGTCACCGGGGAGCTGTTTTTT. Its protein product is CASSEQGAVTGELFF.

V and J are TRBV12-3 or TRBV12-4 and TRBJ2-5, with D hard to call. The CDR3 covers 14 residues. V was cut by 4 bases and J by 5 bases, with 14 bases left in between. CDR3 sequence: CASSSVGRAETQYF. CDR3 nucleotides: TGTGCCAGCAGTTCGGTAGGACGGGCGGAGACCCAGTACTTC.

This clonotype was seen more than once but under ten times. The chain couples TRBV6-5 to TRBJ2-6; 14 nucleotides line up with TRBD2. Trimming removed 9 bases from V and 0 bases from J; junction bases left unmatched: 4. Looked up from germline, CDR1 is MNHEY and CDR2 is SVGAGI. The CDR3 consists of 17 residues. In DNA form, the CDR3 reads TGTGCCAGTAGGACTAGCGGGGGGACCTCTGGGGCCAACGTCCTGACTTTC. It codes for CASRTSGGTSGANVLTF.

V usage is TRBV28 and J usage is TRBJ1-1; 7 bases line up with TRBD1. The CDR3 is 15 amino acids. In germline, CDR1 is MDHEN, CDR2 SYDVKM. J lost 8 bases, V lost 3 bases, and 12 bases had no gene match. The CDR3 spells CASSFPVAPGGEAFF. The DNA for the CDR3 is TGTGCCAGCAGTTTCCCAGTCGCCCCAGGGGGGGAAGCTTTCTTT.

V usage is TRBV20-1 and J usage is TRBJ1-4, with TRBD1 matching over 10 bases. Germline V gene sequence: CDR1 DFQATT, CDR2 SNEGSKA (reference sequence). The V gene end was trimmed by 6 bases and the J gene end by 8 bases; junction bases not matched to a gene: 9. CDR3 size: 14 residues. The CDR3 bases are TGCAGTGCGCTCCGGGACAGGGGCGACGAAAAACTGTTTTTT. Its protein is CSALRDRGDEKLFF.

This sequence joins TRBV28 and TRBJ1-1, with D hard to call. The germline V gene has CDR1 MDHEN and CDR2 SYDVKM. This CDR3 contains 11 residues. V was clipped by 7 bases and J by 1 base, with 4 bases between them. CDR3 coding DNA: TGTGCCAGCAAGGGGAACACTGAAGCTTTCTTT. Encoded protein: CASKGNTEAFF.

As for this clonotype: A much larger clone is a single base away; this may be a read error. V gene TRBV20-1 combines with J gene TRBJ2-3; 10 bases are a match to TRBD2. Losses at the gene ends were 5 bases for V and 5 bases for J; bases not matched to a gene: 7. CDR3 length: 14 residues. The V gene's germline CDR1 is DFQATT and CDR2 SNEGSKA (reference sequence). The CDR3 DNA sequence: TGCAGTGCTTACAATAGCGGGGGGATAGATACGCAGTATTTT. Translated, it gives CSAYNSGGIDTQYF.

On this clonotype itself: This could be a read error, since a much larger clone is one nucleotide away. The genes are TRBV28 and TRBJ2-7, with D perhaps being TRBD1 or TRBD2 (5 bases each). This CDR3 has 11 residues. V was shortened by 8 bases and J by 5 bases, with 10 bases between the two germline ends. Germline V gives CDR1 MDHEN, CDR2 SYDVKM. The CDR3 coding sequence is TGTGCCAGCGGGGACCTAAACGAGCAGTACTTC. It encodes CASGDLNEQYF.

The chain carries TRBV7-3 and TRBJ2-1; D is perhaps TRBD1 (7 bases). The germline V gene has CDR1 SGHTA and CDR2 FQGTGA. The CDR3 consists of 15 residues. V gave up 5 bases and J gave up 2 bases, with 13 bases separating them. CDR3 sequence: CASSRQGGTYNEQFF. CDR3 bases: TGTGCCAGCAGCCGCCAGGGGGGCACCTACAATGAGCAGTTCTTC.